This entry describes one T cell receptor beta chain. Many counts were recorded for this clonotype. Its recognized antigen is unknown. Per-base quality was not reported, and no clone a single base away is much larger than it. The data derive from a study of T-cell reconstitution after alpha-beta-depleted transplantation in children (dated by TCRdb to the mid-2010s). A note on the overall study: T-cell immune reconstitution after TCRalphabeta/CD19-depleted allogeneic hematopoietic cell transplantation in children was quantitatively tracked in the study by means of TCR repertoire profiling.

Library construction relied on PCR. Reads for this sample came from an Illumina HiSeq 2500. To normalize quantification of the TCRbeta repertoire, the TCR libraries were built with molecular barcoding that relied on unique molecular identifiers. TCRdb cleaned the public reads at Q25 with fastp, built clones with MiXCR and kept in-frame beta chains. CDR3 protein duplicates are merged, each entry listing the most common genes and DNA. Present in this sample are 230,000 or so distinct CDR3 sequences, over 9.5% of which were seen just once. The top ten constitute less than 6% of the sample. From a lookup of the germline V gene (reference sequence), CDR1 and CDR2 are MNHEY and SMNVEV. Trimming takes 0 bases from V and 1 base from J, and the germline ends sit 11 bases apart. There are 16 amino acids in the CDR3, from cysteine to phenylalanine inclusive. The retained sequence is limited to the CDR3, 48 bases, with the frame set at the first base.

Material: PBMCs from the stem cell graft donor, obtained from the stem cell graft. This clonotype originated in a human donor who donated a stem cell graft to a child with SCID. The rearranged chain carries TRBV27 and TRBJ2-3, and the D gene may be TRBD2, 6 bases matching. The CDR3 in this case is CASSLSSGHRTDTQYF. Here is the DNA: TGTGCCAGCAGTTTATCTAGCGGACACCGCACAGATACGCAGTATTTT.